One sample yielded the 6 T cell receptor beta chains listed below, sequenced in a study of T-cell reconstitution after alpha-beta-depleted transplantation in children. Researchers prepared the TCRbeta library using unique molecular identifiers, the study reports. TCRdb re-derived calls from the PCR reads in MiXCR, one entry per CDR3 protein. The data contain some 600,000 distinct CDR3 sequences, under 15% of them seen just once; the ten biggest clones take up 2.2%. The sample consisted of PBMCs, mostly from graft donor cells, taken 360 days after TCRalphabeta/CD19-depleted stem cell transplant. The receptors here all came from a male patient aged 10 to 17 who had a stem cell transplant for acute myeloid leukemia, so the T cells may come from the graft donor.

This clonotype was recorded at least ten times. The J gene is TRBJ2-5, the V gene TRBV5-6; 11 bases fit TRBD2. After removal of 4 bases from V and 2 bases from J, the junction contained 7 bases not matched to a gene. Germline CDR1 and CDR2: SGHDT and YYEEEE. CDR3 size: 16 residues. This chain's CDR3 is CASSRRLAGGQETQYF. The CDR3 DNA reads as TGTGCCAGCAGCCGCCGGCTAGCGGGGGGTCAAGAGACCCAGTACTTC.

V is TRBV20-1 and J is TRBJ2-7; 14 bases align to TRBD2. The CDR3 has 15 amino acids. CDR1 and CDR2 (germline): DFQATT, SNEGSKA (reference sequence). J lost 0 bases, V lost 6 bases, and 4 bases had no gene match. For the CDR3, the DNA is TGCAGTGCGCGGACTAGCGGGAGGCTCTCCTACGAGCAGTACTTC. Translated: CSARTSGRLSYEQYF.

CDR3 sequence (DNA): TGTGCCAGTGGGGGGGCAGGCACCTACGAGCAGTACTTC. It specifies CASGGAGTYEQYF. The V gene is TRBV19, the J gene TRBJ2-7; tentatively, D is TRBD2 (7 bases). CDR3 length: 13 residues. The V end was cut by 8 bases, the J end by 2 bases, with 13 bases between. Per the germline V gene, CDR1 is LNHDA and CDR2 is SQIVND (reference sequence).

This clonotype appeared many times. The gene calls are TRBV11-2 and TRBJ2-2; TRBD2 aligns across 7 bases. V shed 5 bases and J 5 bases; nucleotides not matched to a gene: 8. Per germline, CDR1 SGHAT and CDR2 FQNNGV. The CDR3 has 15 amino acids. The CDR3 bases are TGTGCCAGCAGCCCCCGAAGGCGGGGGACCGGGGAGCTGTTTTTT. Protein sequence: CASSPRRRGTGELFF.

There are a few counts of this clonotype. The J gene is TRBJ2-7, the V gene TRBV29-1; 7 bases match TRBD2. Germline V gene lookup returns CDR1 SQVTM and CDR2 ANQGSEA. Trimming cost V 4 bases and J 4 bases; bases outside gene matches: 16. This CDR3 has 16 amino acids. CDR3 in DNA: TGCAGCGTTGTCGAAGCGGGACTCCATCCCATGTACGAGCAGTACTTC. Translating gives CSVVEAGLHPMYEQYF.

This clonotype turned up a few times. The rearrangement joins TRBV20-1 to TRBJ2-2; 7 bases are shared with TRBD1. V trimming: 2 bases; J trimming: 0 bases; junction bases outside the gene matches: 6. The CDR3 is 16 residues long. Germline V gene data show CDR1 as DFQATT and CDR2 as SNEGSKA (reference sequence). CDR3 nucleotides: TGCAGTGCTAGAACGGACAGGAGAACGAACACCGGGGAGCTGTTTTTT. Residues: CSARTDRRTNTGELFF.